The T cell receptor (beta chain) under discussion was sequenced for a study of T cell repertoires in cytomegalovirus infection. About the study: CMV epitopes used comprised recently identified HLA-C-restricted ones and well-studied HLA-B-restricted ones. Through public TCR beta signatures, both CMV infection and matching HLA type were indicated.

TCRdb reanalysed the reads using MiXCR and keeps one entry per CDR3 protein. Of about 740,000 distinct CDR3 sequences listed, 33% were seen once; the top ten hold about 20%. In the case of this clonotype: The antigen is not known.

V was clipped by 1 base and J by 8 bases, with 12 bases between them. Germline CDR1 SGHTA, CDR2 FQGNSA. The CDR3 is made up of 14 amino acids. This clonotype originated in a human donor in good health (CMV status not recorded). Some clones in this sample may be carry-over from other donors' samples. Sequenced here: cultured PBMCs, sampled from culture after CMV antigen stimulation. The chain employs TRBV7-2 and TRBJ2-4; D might be TRBD1 or TRBD2, each matching 5 bases. The CDR3: CASSLGVGVDIQYF. As DNA, the CDR3 is TGTGCCAGCAGCTTAGGTGTGGGGGTAGACATTCAGTACTTC.